These 27 T cell receptor beta chains came from one sample sequenced in a study of blood T cell repertoires in COVID-19. Libraries were prepared by immunoSEQ multiplex PCR; TCRdb keeps only in-frame clonotypes and omits some of them. The sample has just over 150,000 clones, about 93% seen once. Sequencing input: peripheral blood. The receptors here all came from a woman aged 50 to 60 with acute or convalescent COVID-19.

The rearrangement uses TRBV25-1 and TRBJ1-5; 7 bases fit TRBD1. Germline assignment: CDR1 MGHDK and CDR2 SYGVNS. With 5 bases clipped from V and 11 bases from J, the junction kept 21 bases outside the gene matches. CDR3 length equals 17 residues. The CDR3 sequence: CASSPAWTGDDLQAQHF. The CDR3 DNA is TGTGCCAGCAGTCCTGCTTGGACAGGAGATGACCTCCAGGCCCAGCATTTT.

The CDR3 protein is CAISDSGGATTNYGYTF. CDR3 DNA sequence: TGTGCCATCAGTGACTCCGGGGGGGCTACTACTAACTATGGCTACACCTTC. The chain has TRBV10-3 and TRBJ1-2; D might be TRBD1 (6 bases). With 3 bases removed from V and 0 bases from J, the gap between germline ends came to 17 bases. The CDR3 length is 17 residues. The germline gives CDR1 ENHRY, CDR2 SYGVKD.

The chain combines TRBV12-5 with TRBJ1-3, with D perhaps matching TRBD1 (5 bases). CDR1 LGHNT and CDR2 FRNRAP come from the germline V gene. The CDR3 loop spans 13 amino acids. Trimming took off 2 bases at V and 8 bases at J, with 10 bases between the two ends. The DNA for the CDR3 is TGTGCTAGTGGTTTGAACGGAGGGGACACCATATATTTT. Its protein is CASGLNGGDTIYF.

This clone has only one observation. This chain uses TRBV7-8 with TRBJ2-7; 7 bases map to TRBD1. The V and J ends lost 4 bases and 2 bases, in that order; junction bases with no gene match: 8. CDR1 is SGHVS and CDR2 is FQNEAQ in the germline V gene. The CDR3 is made up of 15 amino acids. DNA of the CDR3: TGTGCCAGCAGCTCGGCGACAAGGGGGCCCTACGAGCAGTACTTC. It is translated as CASSSATRGPYEQYF. Full variable domain (missing parts from reference TRBV7-8 and TRBJ2-7): GAGVSQSPRYKVAKRGQDVALRCDPISGHVSLFWYQQALGQGPEFLTYFQNEAQLDKSGLPSDRFFAERPEGSVSTLKIQRTQQEDSAVYLCASSSATRGPYEQYFGPGTRLTVT.

This chain connects TRBV2 to TRBJ1-1, with D unresolved. Germline-derived CDR1 and CDR2 are SNHLY and FYNNEI. The ends were cut back, 7 bases at V and 2 bases at J, with 8 bases in the middle. There are 12 residues in the CDR3. The CDR3 DNA reads TGTGCCAGCACCGACACCAACACTGAAGCTTTCTTT. As protein: CASTDTNTEAFF.

The chain uses TRBV5-4 and TRBJ2-7; D is possibly TRBD1 (5 bases). The CDR3 spans 18 residues. CDR1 and CDR2 from the germline V gene are SGHNT and YYREEE (reference sequence). V lost 2 bases and J lost 3, with 24 bases in between. The CDR3 is CASSFGTEAGSRHYEQYF. Here the CDR3 DNA reads TGTGCCAGCAGCTTCGGAACTGAAGCAGGGTCTCGGCACTACGAGCAGTACTTC.

The chain has TRBV6-2 or TRBV6-3 and TRBJ2-7; tentatively, D is TRBD2 (5 bases). Looked up from germline, CDR1 is MNHEY and CDR2 is SVGEGT. V was trimmed by 2 bases and J by 2 bases, leaving 16 bases between them. The CDR3 covers 16 residues. The CDR3 loop is CASSYPMRARTYEQYF. The CDR3 DNA reads TGTGCCAGCAGTTACCCCATGAGGGCGAGAACCTACGAGCAGTACTTC.

The V call is TRBV24-1, the J call TRBJ2-1; TRBD2 might be the D (5 bases). V was clipped by 7 bases and J by 2 bases, with 8 bases between them. The CDR3 consists of 13 residues. Germline V CDR1 and CDR2: KGHDR, SFDVKD. CDR3 sequence: CATSTGTYNEQFF. The CDR3 bases are TGTGCCACCAGCACCGGGACCTACAATGAGCAGTTCTTC.

The V and J genes are TRBV9 and TRBJ2-7; D remains unclear. Looked up from germline, CDR1 is SGDLS and CDR2 is YYNGEE. This CDR3 comprises 13 residues. The germline V and J ends were trimmed by 0 bases and 6 bases, with 10 bases remaining between them. The CDR3 region is CASSVDPVSEQYF. Here the CDR3 DNA reads TGTGCCAGCAGCGTAGATCCTGTGAGCGAGCAGTACTTC.

The chain couples TRBV19 to TRBJ1-1; D possibly corresponds to TRBD1 (6 bases). V was cut by 7 bases and J by 11 bases, with 14 bases left in between. This CDR3 region has 11 residues. The germline V gene encodes CDR1 LNHDA and CDR2 SQIVND (reference sequence). The CDR3 coding sequence is TGTGCCAGTAACACAGGGTTTAGGGCTTTCTTT. This gives the protein CASNTGFRAFF.

The CDR3 DNA follows: TGTGCCAGCAGCTCCCAACAGGGGGCTGAAGCTTTCTTT. Protein product: CASSSQQGAEAFF. The rearrangement joins TRBV7-3 to TRBJ1-1; TRBD1 matches at 8 bases. Germline CDR1 SGHTA, CDR2 FQGTGA. This CDR3 comprises 13 residues. The V and J ends lost 4 bases and 6 bases, in that order; junction bases with no gene match: 4.

This chain links TRBV28 with TRBJ2-3; maybe TRBD2 (6 bases). Trimming removed 4 bases at V and 3 bases at J, with 20 bases between. This CDR3 is built from 17 residues. CDR1 and CDR2 (germline): MDHEN, SYDVKM. CDR3 bases: TGTGCCAGCAGTTCCCAGCCGGGGATAGCGGTAACAGATACGCAGTATTTT. Translation: CASSSQPGIAVTDTQYF.

The chain couples TRBV7-2 to TRBJ1-6; D might be TRBD1 (6 bases). Germline V gene sequence: CDR1 SGHTA, CDR2 FQGNSA. The CDR3 runs 16 residues. The V gene lost 1 base and the J gene lost 9 bases, with 16 bases spanning the gap. The CDR3 reads CASSLVGLGQTSPLHF. CDR3 sequence (DNA): TGTGCCAGCAGCTTAGTAGGTTTAGGACAGACTTCACCCCTCCACTTT.

The rearrangement links TRBV7-8 to TRBJ2-1, with 11 bases lining up with TRBD2. This CDR3 contains 17 residues. From germline, CDR1 is SGHVS and CDR2 FQNEAQ. V lost 5 bases and J lost 6; bases outside the gene matches: 12. DNA of the CDR3: TGTGCCAGCAGCGCTCGACTAGCGGGACCGACTTTCAATGAGCAGTTCTTC. It specifies CASSARLAGPTFNEQFF.

J is TRBJ1-1 and V is TRBV19, with no clear D. The ends were cut back, 6 bases at V and 3 bases at J, with 14 bases in the middle. The CDR3 has 14 residues. The V gene's germline CDR1 is LNHDA and CDR2 SQIVND (reference sequence). Written as DNA, the CDR3 is TGTGCCAGTAGCGTAGGACTTCCCGACACTGAAGCTTTCTTT. Amino acids: CASSVGLPDTEAFF.

This clone came up once. The chain employs TRBV29-1 and TRBJ1-2, with TRBD1 identical over 8 bases. This CDR3 contains 14 residues. Trimming cost V 3 bases and J 7 bases; bases outside gene matches: 10. From germline, CDR1 is SQVTM and CDR2 ANQGSEA. This chain's CDR3 is CSVDGQGPSGGYTF. The CDR3, as DNA: TGCAGCGTTGATGGACAGGGCCCCTCGGGTGGCTACACCTTC.

The chain joins TRBV5-1 to TRBJ1-1; possibly TRBD1 for D (5 bases). The V end lost 2 bases, the J end lost 3 bases, and 11 bases lay between the germline ends. Germline CDR1 reads SGHRS; CDR2 reads YFSETQ. The CDR3 is 14 amino acids. CDR3 in amino acids: CASSLRGTDTEAFF. The CDR3 DNA is TGCGCCAGCAGCTTAAGGGGAACAGACACTGAAGCTTTCTTT. Combining the CDR3 with reference TRBV5-1 and TRBJ1-1 gives the whole variable domain KAGVTQTPRYLIKTRGQQVTLSCSPISGHRSVSWYQQTPGQGLQFLFEYFSETQRNKGNFPGRFSGRQFSNSRSEMNVSTLELGDSALYLCASSLRGTDTEAFFGQGTRLTVV.

CDR3 sequence (DNA): TGTGCCAGTAGCGCATCCGGGGGGAACACTGAAGCTTTCTTT. This encodes CASSASGGNTEAFF. The rearrangement joins TRBV19 to TRBJ1-1, with D possibly being TRBD1 (5 bases). The CDR3 extends over 14 amino acids. Trimming stripped 6 bases from V and 1 base from J, with 12 bases between. The germline V gene encodes CDR1 LNHDA and CDR2 SQIVND (reference sequence).

Details on this clone: Other DNA sequences within the sample encode an identical CDR3. The rearrangement joins TRBV18 to TRBJ2-7, with a weak D call TRBD1 (6 bases). CDR1 and CDR2 from the germline V gene are KGHSH and LQKENI. The CDR3 length is 13 residues. Trimming took off 2 bases at V and 3 bases at J, with 8 bases between the two ends. Here the CDR3 reads CASSPSGVYEQYF. CDR3 DNA: TGTGCCAGCTCACCATCAGGGGTCTACGAGCAGTACTTC.

A single count supports this clone. The chain uses TRBV5-1 and TRBJ2-7, with 10 bases that match TRBD2. This CDR3 is 19 amino acids long. V lost 3 bases, J lost 2 bases, and 17 bases stayed unmatched. The V gene's germline CDR1 is SGHRS and CDR2 YFSETQ. For the CDR3, the DNA is TGCGCCAGCAGCTGGAGGGACACAGCTAAAAGCGGGGGGGCCTACGAGCAGTACTTC. Translation: CASSWRDTAKSGGAYEQYF.

This clone was recorded once. The rearrangement joins TRBV28 to TRBJ1-1; 7 bases match TRBD1. The V segment lost 5 bases and the J segment 9 bases; nucleotides outside the gene matches: 9. The CDR3 has 13 residues. Germline loops: CDR1 MDHEN, CDR2 SYDVKM. CDR3 sequence (DNA): TGTGCCAGCAGTCTAAACAGGGGCTTAAAAGCTTTCTTT. This codes for CASSLNRGLKAFF.

The chain employs TRBV2 and TRBJ1-4; 9 bases match TRBD1. The CDR3 runs 14 residues. Trimming at V came to 6 bases and at J to 8 bases, leaving 7 bases not matched to a gene. Germline loops: CDR1 SNHLY, CDR2 FYNNEI. This chain's CDR3 is CASSPRQGGEKLFF. CDR3 nucleotides: TGTGCCAGCAGCCCCCGACAGGGGGGCGAAAAACTGTTTTTT.

This chain uses TRBV5-8 with TRBJ1-5, with 7 bases fitting TRBD1. Germline V gene lookup returns CDR1 SGHTS and CDR2 YDEGEE. After removal of 4 bases from V and 1 base from J, the junction contained 8 bases not matched to a gene. The CDR3 totals 16 residues. The CDR3 spells CASSGSGTASNQPQHF. CDR3 nucleotides: TGTGCCAGCAGCGGGTCTGGGACAGCGAGCAATCAGCCCCAGCATTTT.

This clone was seen only once. The genes are TRBV7-9 and TRBJ2-7, with TRBD1 identical over 7 bases. The CDR3 consists of 14 residues. Losses at the gene ends were 0 bases for V and 6 bases for J; bases not matched to a gene: 5. Germline V gives CDR1 SEHNR, CDR2 FQNEAQ (reference sequence). The CDR3 protein is CASSLALTGTEQYF. The CDR3 coding sequence is TGTGCCAGCAGCTTAGCCCTGACAGGGACCGAGCAGTACTTC.

The rearrangement uses TRBV24-1 and TRBJ2-1, with D maybe TRBD2 (5 bases). CDR1 and CDR2 from the germline V gene are KGHDR and SFDVKD. CDR3 length: 13 residues. Between the trimmed V and J ends, which lost 4 bases and 10 bases, there was a span of 13 bases. CDR3 protein: CATSDSLTNEQFF. The CDR3 DNA reads TGTGCCACCAGTGACTCCCTGACTAACGAGCAGTTCTTC.

The chain employs TRBV7-2 and TRBJ2-7, with 8 nucleotides matching TRBD2. This CDR3 comprises 15 residues. Germline CDR1 is SGHTA and CDR2 is FQGNSA. V shed 6 bases and J 3 bases; nucleotides not matched to a gene: 10. CDR3 residues: CASRESLAGYYEQYF. CDR3 nucleotide sequence: TGTGCCAGCAGGGAATCGTTAGCGGGATACTACGAGCAGTACTTC. The full variable domain, completed using reference TRBV7-2 and TRBJ2-7, is GAGVSQSPSNKVTEKGKDVELRCDPISGHTALYWYRQSLGQGLEFLIYFQGNSAPDKSGLPSDRFSAERTGGSVSTLTIQRTQQEDSAVYLCASRESLAGYYEQYFGPGTRLTVT.

The V gene is TRBV7-3, the J gene TRBJ2-2; possible D gene TRBD1, 5 bases. Germline V gene lookup returns CDR1 SGHTA and CDR2 FQGTGA. V was pared by 5 bases and J by 7 bases, with 20 bases between. This CDR3 has 16 residues. Written as DNA, the CDR3 is TGTGCCAGCAGCCGTACTACAACAGGAAGGGACGGGGAGCTGTTTTTT. Translating gives CASSRTTTGRDGELFF.